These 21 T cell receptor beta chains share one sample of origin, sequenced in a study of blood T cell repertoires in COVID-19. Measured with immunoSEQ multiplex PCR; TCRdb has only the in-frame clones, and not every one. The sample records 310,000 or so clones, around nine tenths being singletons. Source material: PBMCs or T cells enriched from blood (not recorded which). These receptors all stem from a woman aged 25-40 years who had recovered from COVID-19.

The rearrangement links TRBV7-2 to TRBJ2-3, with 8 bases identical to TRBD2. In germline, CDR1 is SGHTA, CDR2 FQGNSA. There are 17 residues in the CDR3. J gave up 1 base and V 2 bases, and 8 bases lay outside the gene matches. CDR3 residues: CASSLRGGRWGTDTQYF. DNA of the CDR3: TGTGCCAGCAGCTTAAGGGGCGGGAGGTGGGGCACAGATACGCAGTATTTT.

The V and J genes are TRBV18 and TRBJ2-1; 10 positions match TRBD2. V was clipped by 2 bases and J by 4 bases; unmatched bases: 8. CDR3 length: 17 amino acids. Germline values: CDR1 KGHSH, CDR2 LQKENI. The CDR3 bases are TGTGCCAGCTCACCAAAGGCTAGCGGGAGATTGTACAATGAGCAGTTCTTC. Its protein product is CASSPKASGRLYNEQFF.

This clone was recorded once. The CDR3 nucleotides are TGTGCCAGCAGTCGTCCGGGGGAAAAACTGTTTTTT. It yields the protein CASSRPGEKLFF. The chain links TRBV6-5 to TRBJ1-4; no clear D gene. CDR1 MNHEY and CDR2 SVGAGI come from the germline V gene. Trimming stripped 5 bases from V and 8 bases from J, with 9 bases between. This CDR3 comprises 12 residues.

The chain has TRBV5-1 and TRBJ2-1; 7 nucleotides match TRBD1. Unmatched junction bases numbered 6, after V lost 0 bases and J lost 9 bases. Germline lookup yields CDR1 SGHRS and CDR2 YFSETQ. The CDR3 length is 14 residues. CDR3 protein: CASSLGDSPGEQFF. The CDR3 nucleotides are TGCGCCAGCAGCTTGGGGGACAGCCCAGGTGAGCAGTTCTTC.

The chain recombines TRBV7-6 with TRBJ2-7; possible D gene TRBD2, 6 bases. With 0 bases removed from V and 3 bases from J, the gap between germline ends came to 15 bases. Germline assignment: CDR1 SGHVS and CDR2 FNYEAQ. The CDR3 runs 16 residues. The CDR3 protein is CASSLAGREEVYEQYF. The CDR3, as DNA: TGTGCCAGCAGCTTAGCTGGCAGGGAGGAGGTCTACGAGCAGTACTTC.

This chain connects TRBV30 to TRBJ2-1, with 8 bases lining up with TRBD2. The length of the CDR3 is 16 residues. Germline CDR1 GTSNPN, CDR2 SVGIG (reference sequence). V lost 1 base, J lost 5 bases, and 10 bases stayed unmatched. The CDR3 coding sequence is TGTGCCTGGAGTGAAACTAGCGGCAAAACCCACAATGAGCAGTTCTTC. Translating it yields CAWSETSGKTHNEQFF.

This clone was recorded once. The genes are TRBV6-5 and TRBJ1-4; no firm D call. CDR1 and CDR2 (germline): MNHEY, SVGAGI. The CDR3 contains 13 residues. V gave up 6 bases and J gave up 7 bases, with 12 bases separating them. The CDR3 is CASSLTVGEKLFF. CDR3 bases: TGTGCCAGCAGCCTCACGGTCGGTGAAAAACTGTTTTTT.

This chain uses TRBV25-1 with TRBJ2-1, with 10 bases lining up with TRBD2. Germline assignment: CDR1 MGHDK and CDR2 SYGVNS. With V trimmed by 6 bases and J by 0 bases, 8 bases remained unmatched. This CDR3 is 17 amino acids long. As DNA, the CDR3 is TGTGCCAGCAGGGGACCAGCTAGCGGGAGCTCCTACAATGAGCAGTTCTTC. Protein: CASRGPASGSSYNEQFF. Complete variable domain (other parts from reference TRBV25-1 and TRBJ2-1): EADIYQTPRYLVIGTGKKITLECSQTMGHDKMYWYQQDPGMELHLIHYSYGVNSTEKGDLSSESTVSRIRTEHFPLTLESARPSHTSQYLCASRGPASGSSYNEQFFGPGTRLTVL.

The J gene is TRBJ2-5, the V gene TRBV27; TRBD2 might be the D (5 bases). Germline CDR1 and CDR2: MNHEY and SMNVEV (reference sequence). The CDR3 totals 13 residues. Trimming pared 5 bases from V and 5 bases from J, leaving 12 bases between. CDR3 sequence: CASSRTTGETQYF. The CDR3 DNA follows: TGTGCCAGCAGTCGAACAACGGGGGAGACCCAGTACTTC.

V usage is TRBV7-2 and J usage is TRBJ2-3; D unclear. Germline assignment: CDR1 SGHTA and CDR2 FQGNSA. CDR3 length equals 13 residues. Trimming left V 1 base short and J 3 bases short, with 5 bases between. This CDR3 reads CASSLDRTDTQYF. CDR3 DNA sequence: TGTGCCAGCAGCTTAGATAGAACAGATACGCAGTATTTT.

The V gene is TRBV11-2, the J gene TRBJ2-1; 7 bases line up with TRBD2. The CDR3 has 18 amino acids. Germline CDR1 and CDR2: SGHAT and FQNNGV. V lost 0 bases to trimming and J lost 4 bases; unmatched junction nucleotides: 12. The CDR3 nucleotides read TGTGCCAGCAGCTTAGAGCGGGAGAACTGGGCGATGTACAATGAGCAGTTCTTC. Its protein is CASSLERENWAMYNEQFF.

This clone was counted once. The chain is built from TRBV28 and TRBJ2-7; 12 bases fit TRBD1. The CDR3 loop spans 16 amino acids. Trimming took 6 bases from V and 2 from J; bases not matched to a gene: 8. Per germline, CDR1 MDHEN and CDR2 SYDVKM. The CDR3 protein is CASRSGTGGGPYEQYF. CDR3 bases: TGTGCCAGCAGATCCGGGACAGGGGGCGGGCCCTACGAGCAGTACTTC.

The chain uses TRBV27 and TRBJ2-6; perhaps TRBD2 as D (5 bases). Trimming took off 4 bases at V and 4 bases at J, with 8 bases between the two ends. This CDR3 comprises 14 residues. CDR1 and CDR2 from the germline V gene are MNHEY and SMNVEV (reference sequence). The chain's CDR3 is CASSSDSGANVLTF. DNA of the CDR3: TGTGCCAGCAGTTCGGACTCCGGGGCCAACGTCCTGACTTTC.

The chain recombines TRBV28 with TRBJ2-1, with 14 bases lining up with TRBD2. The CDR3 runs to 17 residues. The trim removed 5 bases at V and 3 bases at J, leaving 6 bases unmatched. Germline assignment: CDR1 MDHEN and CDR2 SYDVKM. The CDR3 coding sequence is TGTGCCAGCAGTGGGACCGGGACTAGCGGGAGCTACAATGAGCAGTTCTTC. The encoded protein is CASSGTGTSGSYNEQFF. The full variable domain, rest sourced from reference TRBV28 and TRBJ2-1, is DVKVTQSSRYLVKRTGEKVFLECVQDMDHENMFWYRQDPGLGLRLIYFSYDVKMKEKGDIPEGYSVSREKKERFSLILESASTNQTSMYLCASSGTGTSGSYNEQFFGPGTRLTVL.

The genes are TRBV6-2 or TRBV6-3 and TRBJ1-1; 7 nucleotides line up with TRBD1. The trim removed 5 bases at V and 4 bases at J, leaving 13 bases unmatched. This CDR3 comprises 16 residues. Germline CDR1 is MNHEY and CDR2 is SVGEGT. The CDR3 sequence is CASSRPVLQGSTEAFF. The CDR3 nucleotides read TGTGCCAGCAGTCGCCCGGTTTTACAGGGGTCCACTGAAGCTTTCTTT.

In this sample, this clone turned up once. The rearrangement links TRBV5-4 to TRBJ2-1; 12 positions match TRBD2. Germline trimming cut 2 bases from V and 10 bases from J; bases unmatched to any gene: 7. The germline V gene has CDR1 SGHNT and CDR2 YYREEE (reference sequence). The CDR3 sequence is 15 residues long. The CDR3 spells CASSFRLAGEVEQFF. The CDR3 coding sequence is TGTGCCAGCAGCTTTCGACTAGCGGGAGAGGTAGAGCAGTTCTTC. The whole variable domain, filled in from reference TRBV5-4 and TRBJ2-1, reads ETGVTQSPTHLIKTRGQQVTLRCSSQSGHNTVSWYQQALGQGPQFIFQYYREEENGRGNFPPRFSGLQFPNYSSELNVNALELDDSALYLCASSFRLAGEVEQFFGPGTRLTVL.

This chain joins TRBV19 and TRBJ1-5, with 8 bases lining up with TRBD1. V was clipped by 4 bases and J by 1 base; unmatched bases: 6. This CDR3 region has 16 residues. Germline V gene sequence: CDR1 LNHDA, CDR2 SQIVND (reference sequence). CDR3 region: CASSTTTGVSNQPQHF. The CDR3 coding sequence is TGTGCCAGTAGTACTACGACAGGGGTGAGCAATCAGCCCCAGCATTTT.

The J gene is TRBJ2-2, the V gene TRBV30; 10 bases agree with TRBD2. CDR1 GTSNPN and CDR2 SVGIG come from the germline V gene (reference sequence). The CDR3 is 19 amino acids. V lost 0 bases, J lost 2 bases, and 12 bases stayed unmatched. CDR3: CAWSVRISSGSKNTGELFF. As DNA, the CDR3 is TGTGCCTGGAGTGTACGTATTTCTAGCGGGAGTAAAAACACCGGGGAGCTGTTTTTT.

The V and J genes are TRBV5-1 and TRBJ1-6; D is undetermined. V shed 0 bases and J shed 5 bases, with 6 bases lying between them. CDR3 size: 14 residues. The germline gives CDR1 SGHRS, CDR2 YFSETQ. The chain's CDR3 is CASSLGTNNSPLHF. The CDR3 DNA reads TGCGCCAGCAGCTTGGGGACTAATAATTCACCCCTCCACTTT.

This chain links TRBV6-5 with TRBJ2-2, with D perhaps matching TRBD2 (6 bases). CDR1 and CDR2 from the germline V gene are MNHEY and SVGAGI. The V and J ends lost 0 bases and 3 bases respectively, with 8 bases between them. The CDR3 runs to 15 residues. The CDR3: CASSYSTGDTGELFF. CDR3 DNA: TGTGCCAGCAGTTACTCGACGGGGGACACCGGGGAGCTGTTTTTT.

DNA for the CDR3: TGTGCCAGCAGCGGGGGGCACGGACTCAATCTTTCAGAGCAGTACTTC. Its translation: CASSGGHGLNLSEQYF. The rearrangement joins TRBV27 to TRBJ2-7; D is perhaps TRBD2 (7 bases). The V end was cut by 6 bases, the J end by 7 bases, with 25 bases between. From germline, CDR1 is MNHEY and CDR2 SMNVEV (reference sequence). This CDR3 is 16 amino acids long.